This T cell receptor (beta chain) was recorded in a study of Graves' ophthalmopathy and Graves' hyperthyroidism. CDR1 is MNHNS and CDR2 is SASEGT in the germline V gene. V shed 2 bases and J 4 bases; nucleotides not matched to a gene: 7. This CDR3 has 15 residues. As the template, RNA transcripts were used to amplify TCR beta CDR3 regions. First-round RT-PCR with HTBI primers preceded a second-round multiplex PCR. One entry per CDR3 protein, called by TCRdb with MiXCR from the multiplex PCR reads. The data show over 200,000 distinct CDR3 sequences, over 25% seen once. The table lists this clonotype with a count of one.

The chain couples TRBV6-1 to TRBJ2-7; the match to TRBD2 covers 8 bases. This receptor was identified in a man aged 50-59 years with Graves' ophthalmopathy. The sequencing sample was made of peripheral blood. The CDR3 DNA follows: TGTGCCAGCAGTGAATCCTACGGGAGGGGGTACGAGCAGTACTTC. This translates into CASSESYGRGYEQYF.